The T cell receptor beta chain described here comes from a study of cytomegalovirus exposure and HLA in healthy donors (dated by TCRdb to between 2016 and 2019). Regarding the study in general: According to an earlier analysis of 587 of the donors, about 179 million T cells yielded 95 million to 140 million unique TCR beta sequences and around 280 Gb of sequence data. About 300 gigabases of sequencing data and some 85 million unique TCR sequences were included in an early release covering several hundred HLA-typed donors. Among the roughly 390 genotyped donors, 81% belonged to the genetic ancestry cluster associated with self-reported Caucasian donors. The aim of the study was to test whether cataloging public T cell receptors could identify signatures of past pathogen exposure. The study profiled the T cell repertoires of hundreds of subjects by immunosequencing and related them to cytomegalovirus serostatus. Along with the roughly 700-subject first cohort, a separate validation cohort of about 110 different subjects was used. To predict cytomegalovirus infection status, the study brought together high-throughput TCR immunosequencing, statistical association of individual TCRs with disease status, and machine learning. To study patterns of TCR occurrence, a later analysis re-analyzed previously published TCR beta repertoires from 666 donors and added high-resolution HLA genotyping. Rather than drawing on any new phenotypic data, the later analysis identified candidate immune exposures from TCR beta sequences and the way those sequences occurred across donors. An earlier analysis of 500 to 650 of the donors applied high-throughput TCR beta sequencing to assess whether each TCR beta V gene segment acted as functional or pseudogenic. Donor age, sex, ethnicity and CMV serostatus were compiled alongside the repertoire data. A later genetic analysis used genome-wide SNP genotypes for about 60% of the 666 donors, treating that subset as a discovery cohort. All discovery cohort repertoires had been generated on a single sequencing platform. Both class I and class II loci were covered by HLA typing, at four-digit resolution. Typing coverage differed by locus: A, B, C, DRB1 and DQB1 were typed in roughly 629-630 donors, DQA1 in 500 to 550, DPA1 in 606, and DPB1 in 450 to 490. Roughly five DR-DQ haplotypes were handled as single units for association and clustering because linkage in the cohort was strong. Among around 400 genotyped donors of the cohort, an average of roughly 240,000 unique TCR beta nucleotide sequences were sequenced per donor, around 18% of them non-productive.

The cohort consisted of hundreds of healthy bone marrow donors. At the time of sampling, every cohort member was nominally healthy, though immune exposures that went unrecorded were likely present. The donor tested CMV seropositive, placing the donor among the 289 seropositive members of the cohort. Every donor gave a peripheral blood sample, and the peripheral blood mononuclear cells from that sample were used for TCR beta sequencing. The Qiagen DNeasy Blood Extraction Kit was used to extract genomic DNA from the blood cell samples. The library was prepared using the immunoSEQ multiplex PCR assay. For the multiplex PCR, a mixture combining 60 forward primers for TCR Vbeta segments and 13 reverse primers for TCR Jbeta segments was used. The CDR3 region of rearranged TCR beta genes was amplified from genomic DNA with a multiplex PCR assay. Amplified TCR beta libraries were sequenced as 87-base-pair reads on the Illumina HiSeq System. In the source study's methods: Across the 500 to 750 repertoires, a later analysis counted about 81 million unique TCR beta chains, roughly 11 million of which were shared by at least two donors. Raw reads were error-corrected and collapsed into unique sequences by a nearest-neighbor algorithm in which closely related sequences were merged to remove PCR and sequencing errors. V, D and J gene segments were assigned by aligning CDR3 sequences to IMGT reference sequences. For a sequence to be retained, a match of at least six nucleotides was required to both a V gene segment and a J gene segment. A rearrangement was called productive if the CDR3 had no stop codons and remained in frame with V and J, and every other rearrangement was called non-productive. Following IMGT convention, CDR3 was defined as the stretch from the second conserved V-encoded cysteine to the conserved J-encoded phenylalanine. Sequences without an unambiguous match to a single V gene segment were excluded from the earlier analysis of over 500 of the donors. In an earlier analysis of more than 500 of the donors, a V segment was called functional when productive rearrangements were above 56.7%, and segregating when the standard deviation between donors exceeded 5%. To diagnose cytomegalovirus status from the catalog of TCR beta chain sequences, a statistical classification framework was built. In a later analysis, TCR nucleotide sequences were compared against IMGT/GENE-DB human TR gene sequences so that V and J genes could be assigned. Using the TCRdist pipeline, a later analysis assigned CDR3 sequences along with most-parsimonious VDJ recombination scenarios. In a later analysis, each TCR beta chain was defined by its CDR3 amino acid sequence together with its V-gene family, and reads without a unique V-gene family were excluded. As a way to deal with suspected cross-contamination and a sequencing artifact, a later analysis dropped more than 500 nucleotide sequences that were highly shared and had low generation probability. For each public chain, a later analysis derived a clonal expansion index from normalized ranks of inferred template counts within each repertoire. In a later analysis, generation probabilities were computed with a VDJ recombination model fitted to out-of-frame rearrangements, and the resulting probabilities were checked against IGoR. A later analysis scored TCR-TCR, TCR-HLA and TCR-CMV co-occurrence with hypergeometric tests, applying a repertoire-size bias correction to TCR pairs. To estimate false discovery rates, a later analysis permuted the HLA or CMV assignments 20 times. In a later analysis, co-occurring TCRs were grouped with DBSCAN, and TCRdist sequence similarity was added when clustering was performed within HLA-allele-positive subsets. Repertoires with fewer than 30,000 or more than 120,000 public chains, plus five repertoires with anomalous nucleotide sharing, were excluded from co-occurrence clustering. TCRdb obtained this table from immuneACCESS and retained in-frame rearrangements with V and J assigned. These tables miss some clones; where compared with another copy, unresolved V genes account for less than half of the shortfall, and the remainder is unexplained. V and J calls and clone size are those listed in that table; D and trimming were worked out from the DNA. This sample lists about 140,000 clones; roughly four fifths were detected once. About 1.5% of the sample lies in the top ten.

About this clone itself: Its antigen target is currently unknown. Base qualities are not at hand, and no much larger clone is one base apart.

The CDR3 covers 14 residues, taking in both the cysteine and the phenylalanine. Only the CDR3 part of the read is kept: 42 bases, read in frame from the first base. Cut back by 5 bases and 5 bases, the V and J ends lie 15 bases apart. From the germline V gene (reference sequence), CDR1 is LNHDA and CDR2 is SQIVND. Overall results and qualifications from the work: A later analysis found that TCR association rates varied across HLA loci, with DRB1 alleles showing the most associated TCRs and HLA-C alleles the fewest. While some public TCRs were present in many individuals, most TCR sequences turned up only very rarely across donors. A total of some 180 TCR beta chains were listed by the study as associated with cytomegalovirus. A later genetic analysis reported fewer N-insertions in productive TCRs among donors in an Asian-associated ancestry cluster than the roughly 720-donor mean. In this cohort, only TCR beta chains were sequenced, and detectable features were limited by the absence of alpha or paired-chain data. Presence/absence analyses assumed roughly uniform sequencing depth across donors, an assumption that may not hold. Specific HLA alleles were associated with roughly 16,000 TCR beta sequences at a false discovery rate of 0.05 in a later analysis. In a later analysis, HLA-associated TCR beta chains were found to be more clonally expanded and to have lower generation probabilities than equally common non-associated chains. An earlier analysis of 587 of the donors showed that most TCR beta V segments appeared in productive rearrangements either about 90% or about 30% of the time, which broadly matched IMGT annotations. A group of highly shared sequence variants was considered likely to be a technical artifact of the sequencing pipeline. A later analysis reported that several top co-occurrence clusters appeared linked to parvovirus B19, influenza, CMV and Epstein-Barr virus. The classifier was reported to diagnose cytomegalovirus status with high specificity and sensitivity in both the original and validation cohorts. Linkage disequilibrium might explain the correlated functional status among segregating V segments, but an unknown experimental factor could not be ruled out. Some IMGT-functional V segments, including TRBV6-2 and TRBV6-3, could not be told apart with the 87-base-pair reads, so those segments were excluded. In vitro tests confirmed that three of the cytomegalovirus-associated TCR beta chains recognize cytomegalovirus antigens. Because counts were too low, seventeen rarely observed V segments, including chromosome 9 orphons, were excluded from the earlier analysis of several hundred of the donors. An association between a missense DCLRE1C variant and V-gene and J-gene trimming of TCR beta chains was found in a later genetic analysis and replicated in an independent cohort. A later analysis found that most CMV-associated TCR beta chains appeared HLA-restricted, with HLA associations seemingly driven largely by CMV exposure. A further reported finding was that TCR beta sequences accurately predicted the HLA-A and HLA-B alleles for most subjects in the first cohort. Because some donors lacked HLA typing at each locus, the association tests relied only on the typed subset. According to the authors, the approach could potentially be generalized to other disease states and immunological phenotypes. Assigning TCR associations to individual alleles was difficult when HLA alleles, especially DR and DQ, strongly co-occurred. The only immune exposure information available for the cohort was CMV serostatus.

The chain joins TRBV19 to TRBJ1-2; TRBD1 is a weak D gene call, 5 bases matching. The TCR comes from a young man in good health and CMV-seropositive. The sample comprised PBMCs. The DNA sequence is as follows: TGTGCCAGTAGTTACCAGGGCCGTGGGTATGGCTACACCTTC. This gives the protein CASSYQGRGYGYTF.